The 17 T cell receptor beta chains below were found in one sample sequenced in a study of T cell responses to AZD1222 COVID-19 vaccine. Method: immunoSEQ multiplex PCR; TCRdb's copy keeps in-frame clones and lacks some. The sample shows 120,000 or so clones, 80% to 95% of them seen only once. The sequences come from peripheral blood, collected 28 days after the second dose of the MenACWY control vaccine. The source of these receptors is an adult who received the MenACWY meningococcal vaccine as a control.

The chain combines TRBV6-2 or TRBV6-3 with TRBJ2-7, with 7 bases that match TRBD1. The CDR3 length is 15 residues. Trimming cost V 5 bases and J 3 bases; bases outside gene matches: 10. The germline gives CDR1 MNHEY, CDR2 SVGEGT. Written as DNA, the CDR3 is TGTGCCAGCAGTACACCGGGACAGACCGACTACGAGCAGTACGTC. Translating it yields CASSTPGQTDYEQYV.

The chain combines TRBV27 with TRBJ2-5; 8 bases agree with TRBD1. The trim removed 0 bases at V and 5 bases at J, leaving 8 bases unmatched. This CDR3 is built from 16 residues. Per germline, CDR1 MNHEY and CDR2 SMNVEV (reference sequence). The CDR3 here is CASSLSIRQGWETQYF. The CDR3 DNA sequence: TGTGCCAGCAGTTTATCGATCCGACAGGGGTGGGAGACCCAGTACTTC.

The chain joins TRBV5-6 to TRBJ2-2; the match to TRBD1 covers 10 bases. The germline gives CDR1 SGHDT, CDR2 YYEEEE. This CDR3 is 17 amino acids long. V lost 2 bases to trimming and J lost 3 bases; unmatched junction nucleotides: 7. The CDR3: CASSFGWTGGDTGELFF. The DNA for the CDR3 is TGTGCCAGCAGCTTCGGATGGACAGGGGGTGACACCGGGGAGCTGTTTTTT.

The CDR3 region is CAISELAGGADTQYF. The CDR3, as DNA: TGTGCCATCAGTGAGTTAGCGGGAGGTGCAGATACGCAGTATTTT. The rearrangement joins TRBV10-3 to TRBJ2-3, with TRBD2 matching over 10 bases. This CDR3 is built from 15 residues. J was trimmed by 4 bases and V by 1 base; bases with no gene match: 2. Looked up from germline, CDR1 is ENHRY and CDR2 is SYGVKD.

The chain combines TRBV6-1 with TRBJ2-2, with D unresolved. Deletions cut 2 bases from V and 1 base from J, with 11 bases between. This CDR3 has 16 amino acids. Germline-derived CDR1 and CDR2 are MNHNS and SASEGT. The CDR3 is CASSETRVLNTGELFF. CDR3 nucleotides: TGTGCCAGCAGTGAAACCCGAGTGCTGAACACCGGGGAGCTGTTTTTT.

The chain carries TRBV19 and TRBJ1-1, with D possibly TRBD1 on 6 matching bases. Trimming shortened V by 3 bases and J by 2 bases, and 10 bases separated the two germline ends. This CDR3 spans 14 amino acids. The V gene's germline CDR1 is LNHDA and CDR2 SQIVND (reference sequence). The CDR3 nucleotides read TGTGCCAGTAGTATTCGGGACACAAACACTGAAGCTTTCTTT. Its translation: CASSIRDTNTEAFF.

V is TRBV7-9 and J is TRBJ2-3; a weak D match, TRBD2 (5 bases). Trimming took off 8 bases at V and 3 bases at J, with 12 bases between the two ends. This CDR3 spans 13 amino acids. Germline V CDR1 and CDR2: SEHNR, FQNEAQ (reference sequence). CDR3 in DNA: TGTGCCAGCCTAGACTACCTTACAGATACGCAGTATTTT. This encodes CASLDYLTDTQYF.

The chain has TRBV6-5 and TRBJ2-1; unclear D gene. V was trimmed by 0 bases and J by 8 bases, leaving 11 bases between them. The germline V gene has CDR1 MNHEY and CDR2 SVGAGI. CDR3 size: 14 residues. CDR3 loop: CASSYSNEEYEQFF. The CDR3 DNA sequence: TGTGCCAGCAGTTACTCGAACGAGGAGTATGAGCAGTTCTTC.

J is TRBJ1-5 and V is TRBV28; D remains unclear. V was clipped by 6 bases and J by 9 bases, with 9 bases between them. Germline V gene data show CDR1 as MDHEN and CDR2 as SYDVKM. This CDR3 is 11 amino acids long. CDR3 sequence (DNA): TGTGCCAGCAGCCATGGTGGGCCCCAGCATTTT. The encoded protein is CASSHGGPQHF.

This chain uses TRBV11-1 with TRBJ2-3; D might be TRBD2 (7 bases). There are 16 residues in the CDR3. CDR1 and CDR2 from the germline V gene are SGHAT and FQDESV (reference sequence). V lost 5 bases to trimming and J lost 14 bases, with 29 bases between them. Here the CDR3 reads CASSQTGTLAGAVWYF. The CDR3 coding sequence is TGTGCCAGCAGCCAAACAGGGACCCTGGCGGGAGCTGTTTGGTATTTT.

The rearrangement uses TRBV20-1 and TRBJ2-3, with a weak D call TRBD1 (6 bases). This CDR3 has 16 residues. Trimming left V 3 bases short and J 1 base short, with 17 bases between. The V gene's germline CDR1 is DFQATT and CDR2 SNEGSKA (reference sequence). The CDR3 reads CSASWAWGPGTDTQYF. CDR3 sequence (DNA): TGCAGTGCTAGTTGGGCGTGGGGGCCTGGCACAGATACGCAGTATTTT.

V and J are TRBV3-1 (or the pseudogene TRBV3-2) and TRBJ2-3; D may be TRBD1 or TRBD2 (6 bases each). Germline V gene lookup returns CDR1 LGHDT and CDR2 YNNKEL (reference sequence). V lost 4 bases, J lost 2 bases, and 13 bases lay in between. The CDR3 is 15 residues long. This CDR3 reads CASSRRGVPTDTQYF. The CDR3 DNA is TGTGCCAGCAGCCGGAGGGGGGTTCCCACAGATACGCAGTATTTT.

The chain combines TRBV7-6 with TRBJ2-2; D perhaps matches TRBD2 (6 bases). V lost 5 bases and J lost 5, with 12 bases in between. In germline, CDR1 is SGHVS, CDR2 FNYEAQ. The CDR3 contains 14 residues. This CDR3 is CASSNLLATGELFF. DNA for the CDR3: TGTGCCAGCAGCAACCTTCTAGCGACCGGGGAGCTGTTTTTT.

V is TRBV6-5 and J is TRBJ2-1; 10 bases line up with TRBD1. CDR3 size: 15 residues. Germline loops: CDR1 MNHEY, CDR2 SVGAGI. With 6 bases clipped from V and 6 bases from J, the junction kept 8 bases outside the gene matches. CDR3 sequence (DNA): TGTGCCAGCAGCCCCGGGACAGGGGTGAGCAATGAGCAGTTCTTC. This gives the protein CASSPGTGVSNEQFF.

The V call is TRBV30, the J call TRBJ1-5; D remains unclear. The V end was cut by 0 bases, the J end by 1 base, with 4 bases between. The CDR3 totals 13 residues. CDR1 is GTSNPN, CDR2 SVGIG, per germline (reference sequence). The CDR3 reads CAWSVTSNQPQHF. As DNA, the CDR3 is TGTGCCTGGAGTGTGACAAGCAATCAGCCCCAGCATTTT.

CDR3 DNA: TGTGCCAGCAGCTTAAGGGGACGCGCGAACACCGGGGAGCTGTTTTTT. Its protein product is CASSLRGRANTGELFF. The chain links TRBV11-3 to TRBJ2-2; D is perhaps TRBD1 or TRBD2 (5 bases each). V shed 2 bases and J shed 0 bases, with 10 bases lying between them. CDR3 size: 16 residues. CDR1 is SGHNT, CDR2 YENEEA, per germline.

This clone has more than one count but fewer than ten. V gene TRBV28 combines with J gene TRBJ2-7, with D perhaps given as TRBD1 or TRBD2 (6 bases each). V lost 3 bases and J 5 bases, leaving 17 bases between the germline ends. The CDR3 is 15 residues long. CDR1 and CDR2 from the germline V gene are MDHEN and SYDVKM. The CDR3 loop reads CASSFRGTRRDEQYF. CDR3 coding DNA: TGTGCCAGCAGTTTTCGCGGGACACGTAGGGACGAGCAGTACTTC.